Following are 20 T cell receptor beta chains from one sample sequenced in a study of T cell changes during pregnancy in multiple sclerosis (dated by TCRdb to the late 2010s). Preparation of the library involved the immunoSEQ multiplex PCR assay. Drawn from immuneACCESS, this table holds only the in-frame rearrangements with V and J called that TCRdb kept. Clones are partly lost; checked studies trace under half to an unresolved V gene and leave the rest unexplained. The sample yields fewer than 25,000 clones; about 88% were counted once. Roughly 1% of the sample lies in the top ten. The sequenced sample was CD4+ T cells from peripheral blood mononuclear cells, obtained in the second trimester of pregnancy. Source of these receptors: a female donor in good health, enrolled as a control in a pregnancy study.

The chain recombines TRBV7-3 with TRBJ2-1; no definite D call. V was clipped by 2 bases and J by 6 bases, with 14 bases between them. This CDR3 contains 15 residues. The V gene's germline CDR1 is SGHTA and CDR2 FQGTGA. The CDR3 here is CASSLGGPFGNEQFF. As DNA, the CDR3 is TGTGCCAGCAGCTTAGGTGGGCCCTTTGGCAATGAGCAGTTCTTC.

The V and J genes are TRBV29-1 and TRBJ2-7, with 9 bases that match TRBD2. The germline CDR1 and CDR2 sequences are SQVTM and ANQGSEA. This CDR3 has 13 residues. V shed 3 bases, J shed 6 bases, and the junction held 6 bases outside the gene matches. CDR3 amino acids: CSVEGGGGSEQYF. CDR3 bases: TGCAGCGTTGAGGGCGGGGGGGGTTCCGAGCAGTACTTC.

The chain links TRBV7-2 to TRBJ1-2, with TRBD1 matching over 9 bases. CDR3 length equals 13 residues. Trimming at V came to 5 bases and at J to 5 bases, leaving 3 bases not matched to a gene. Germline V gene data show CDR1 as SGHTA and CDR2 as FQGNSA. CDR3 nucleotides: TGTGCCAGCAGCCAGGGACAGGGATATGGCTACACCTTC. This gives the protein CASSQGQGYGYTF. The full variable domain, with the rest looked up from reference TRBV7-2 and TRBJ1-2, is GAGVSQSPSNKVTEKGKDVELRCDPISGHTALYWYRQSLGQGLEFLIYFQGNSAPDKSGLPSDRFSAERTGGSVSTLTIQRTQQEDSAVYLCASSQGQGYGYTFGSGTRLTVV.

This chain connects TRBV20-1 to TRBJ1-1, with 7 bases lining up with TRBD1. CDR3 length: 10 amino acids. Per germline, CDR1 DFQATT and CDR2 SNEGSKA (reference sequence). The V segment lost 3 bases and the J segment 8 bases; nucleotides outside the gene matches: 0. The CDR3 coding sequence is TGCAGTGCTAGGGGACAGGAAGCTTTCTTT. Its translation: CSARGQEAFF.

J is TRBJ2-5 and V is TRBV28; D remains ambiguous. The V gene's germline CDR1 is MDHEN and CDR2 SYDVKM. The germline V and J ends were trimmed by 5 bases and 1 base, with 8 bases remaining between them. The CDR3 is 13 residues long. CDR3 DNA: TGTGCCAGCAGTGGTGTCGGCCAAGAGACCCAGTACTTC. It encodes CASSGVGQETQYF.

By proportion, this clone is medium-sized. V gene TRBV19 combines with J gene TRBJ1-1; 9 bases match TRBD1. Trimming at V came to 5 bases and at J to 5 bases, leaving 3 bases not matched to a gene. This CDR3 has 13 residues. CDR1 and CDR2 (germline): LNHDA, SQIVND (reference sequence). The CDR3 coding sequence is TGTGCCAGTAGTTTTGGACAGGGGACTGAAGCTTTCTTT. Protein product: CASSFGQGTEAFF.

The chain employs TRBV6-5 and TRBJ1-1, with TRBD1 matching over 8 bases. J gave up 4 bases and V 1 base, and 5 bases lay outside the gene matches. CDR3 length equals 15 residues. The germline V gene has CDR1 MNHEY and CDR2 SVGAGI. The DNA of the CDR3 is TGTGCCAGCAGTTACTTCTCAGGGGGCCGCACTGAAGCTTTCTTT. This encodes CASSYFSGGRTEAFF.

The chain has TRBV29-1 and TRBJ1-1; possibly TRBD1 for D (5 bases). Deletions cut 4 bases from V and 11 bases from J, with 11 bases between. CDR1 and CDR2 from the germline V gene are SQVTM and ANQGSEA. The CDR3 runs 10 residues. The chain's CDR3 is CSVGGSGAFF. CDR3 nucleotides: TGCAGCGTTGGGGGCAGCGGGGCTTTCTTT.

This chain uses TRBV28 with TRBJ2-2; D gene unclear. The CDR3 is made up of 13 amino acids. The V and J ends lost 10 bases and 4 bases respectively, with 13 bases between them. The germline V gene encodes CDR1 MDHEN and CDR2 SYDVKM. The DNA of the CDR3 is TGTGCCACCGATCCTAGATCCACCGGGGAGCTGTTTTTT. Encoded protein: CATDPRSTGELFF.

The chain combines TRBV27 with TRBJ2-2; 7 bases map to TRBD2. The CDR3 loop spans 14 amino acids. Germline V gene lookup returns CDR1 MNHEY and CDR2 SMNVEV (reference sequence). V was pared by 3 bases and J by 8 bases, with 6 bases of the junction left unmatched. CDR3 DNA sequence: TGTGCCAGCAGTTTTAGACTAGCCTCGGGGGAGCTGTTTTTT. Protein: CASSFRLASGELFF.

This clone turned up a few times. CDR3 amino acids: CASIGAHRDPLGPLHF. The CDR3 nucleotides read TGTGCCAGCATAGGGGCACACAGGGACCCCCTCGGACCCCTCCACTTT. V gene TRBV6-4 combines with J gene TRBJ1-6; D possibly corresponds to TRBD1 (6 bases). The ends were cut back, 7 bases at V and 12 bases at J, with 25 bases in the middle. The germline CDR1 and CDR2 sequences are MRHNA and SNTAGT. This CDR3 has 16 residues.

Comments on this clone: One end of the junction is discordant with germline, which a read error may explain. V usage is TRBV2 and J usage is TRBJ1-1, with D possibly matching TRBD1 (6 bases). The CDR3 contains 14 residues. CDR1 and CDR2 from the germline V gene are SNHLY and FYNNEI. CDR3 amino acids: CASVKGGLNAEAFF. In DNA form, the CDR3 reads TGTGCCAGCGTGAAGGGGGGGCTGAACGCTGAAGCTTTCTTT.

The genes are TRBV6-5 and TRBJ1-2; D perhaps matches TRBD1 (5 bases). V lost 8 bases, J lost 5 bases, and 15 bases lay in between. Germline values: CDR1 MNHEY, CDR2 SVGAGI. There are 13 residues in the CDR3. CDR3: CASGKGAGYGYTF. The CDR3 DNA sequence: TGTGCCAGCGGGAAAGGGGCGGGATATGGCTACACCTTC.

The CDR3 DNA follows: TGTGCCAGCAGTAGGGGATCCGGAAACACCATATATTTT. Residues: CASSRGSGNTIYF. This chain connects TRBV6-5 to TRBJ1-3; a weak D match, TRBD1 (5 bases). Trimming shortened V by 5 bases and J by 4 bases, and 9 bases separated the two germline ends. This CDR3 has 13 residues. The V gene's germline CDR1 is MNHEY and CDR2 SVGAGI.

V usage is TRBV6-1 and J usage is TRBJ1-2; D might be TRBD1 (5 bases). The CDR3 has 14 amino acids. V was clipped by 2 bases and J by 6 bases, with 13 bases between them. Looked up from germline, CDR1 is MNHNS and CDR2 is SASEGT. CDR3 loop: CASSESPGRDGYTF. The CDR3 DNA reads as TGTGCCAGCAGTGAATCCCCAGGGAGGGATGGCTACACCTTC.

The chain couples TRBV19 to TRBJ1-4, with D uncertain. The V gene lost 4 bases and the J gene lost 7 bases, with 10 bases spanning the gap. The CDR3 is 13 amino acids. Germline V CDR1 and CDR2: LNHDA, SQIVND (reference sequence). CDR3 in DNA: TGTGCCAGTAGTACCGACCGAGGTGAAAAACTGTTTTTT. As protein: CASSTDRGEKLFF.

The J gene is TRBJ2-1, the V gene TRBV2, with TRBD2 matching over 14 bases. The CDR3 has 15 residues. Germline CDR1 and CDR2: SNHLY and FYNNEI. V lost 5 bases and J lost 10; bases outside the gene matches: 7. CDR3 DNA: TGTGCCAGCAGTCGACTAGCGGGGGGGCATGGGGAGCAGTTCTTC. Its protein is CASSRLAGGHGEQFF.

The V call is TRBV5-4, the J call TRBJ1-1; 7 bases line up with TRBD1. This CDR3 has 15 amino acids. Germline CDR1 reads SGHNT; CDR2 reads YYREEE (reference sequence). V trimming: 4 bases; J trimming: 6 bases; junction bases outside the gene matches: 12. CDR3 amino acids: CASSQADRVASEAFF. The CDR3 coding sequence is TGTGCCAGCAGCCAGGCCGACAGGGTGGCTTCTGAAGCTTTCTTT.

CDR3: CASSLGGSGYEQYF. As DNA, the CDR3 is TGCGCCAGCAGCCTAGGCGGGAGTGGCTACGAGCAGTACTTC. The gene calls are TRBV5-1 and TRBJ2-7; 7 bases align to TRBD2. CDR1 is SGHRS and CDR2 is YFSETQ in the germline V gene. The CDR3 loop spans 14 amino acids. V shed 4 bases, J shed 3 bases, and the junction held 7 bases outside the gene matches.

The chain recombines TRBV5-1 with TRBJ1-2; 9 bases fit TRBD1. This CDR3 is 15 amino acids long. The trim removed 4 bases at V and 0 bases at J, leaving 4 bases unmatched. Germline V gene data show CDR1 as SGHRS and CDR2 as YFSETQ. The CDR3 loop reads CASSGDRDTNYGYTF. In DNA form, the CDR3 reads TGCGCCAGCAGCGGGGACAGGGACACTAACTATGGCTACACCTTC.